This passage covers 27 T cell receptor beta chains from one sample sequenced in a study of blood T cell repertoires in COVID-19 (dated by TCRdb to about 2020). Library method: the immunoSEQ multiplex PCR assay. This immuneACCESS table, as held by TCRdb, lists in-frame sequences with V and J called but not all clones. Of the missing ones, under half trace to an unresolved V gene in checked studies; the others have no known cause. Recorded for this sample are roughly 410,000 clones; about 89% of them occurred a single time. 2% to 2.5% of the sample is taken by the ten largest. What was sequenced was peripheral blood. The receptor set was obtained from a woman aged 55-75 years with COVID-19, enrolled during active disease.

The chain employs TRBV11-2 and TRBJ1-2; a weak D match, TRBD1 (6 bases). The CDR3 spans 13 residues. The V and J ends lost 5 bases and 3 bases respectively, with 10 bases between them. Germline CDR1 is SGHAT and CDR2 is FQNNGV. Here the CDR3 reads CASSRTADYGYTF. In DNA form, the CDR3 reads TGTGCCAGCAGCCGGACAGCAGACTATGGCTACACCTTC.

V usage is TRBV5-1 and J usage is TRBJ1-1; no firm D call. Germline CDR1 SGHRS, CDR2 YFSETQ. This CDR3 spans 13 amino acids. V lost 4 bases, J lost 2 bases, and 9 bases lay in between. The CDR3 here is CASSTTENTEAFF. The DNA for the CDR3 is TGCGCCAGCAGCACCACAGAAAACACTGAAGCTTTCTTT.

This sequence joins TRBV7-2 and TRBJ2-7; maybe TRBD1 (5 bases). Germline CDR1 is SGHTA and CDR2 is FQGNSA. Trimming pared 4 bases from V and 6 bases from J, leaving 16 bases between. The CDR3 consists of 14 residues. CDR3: CASSSQAKGGEQYF. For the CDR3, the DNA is TGTGCCAGCAGCTCACAGGCGAAGGGTGGCGAGCAGTACTTC.

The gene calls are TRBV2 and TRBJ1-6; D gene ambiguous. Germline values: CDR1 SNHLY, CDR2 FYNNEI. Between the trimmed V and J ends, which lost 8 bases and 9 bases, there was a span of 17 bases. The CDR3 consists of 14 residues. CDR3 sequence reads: CASQGGASGSPLHF. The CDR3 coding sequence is TGTGCCAGCCAAGGTGGAGCCTCGGGTTCACCCCTCCACTTT.

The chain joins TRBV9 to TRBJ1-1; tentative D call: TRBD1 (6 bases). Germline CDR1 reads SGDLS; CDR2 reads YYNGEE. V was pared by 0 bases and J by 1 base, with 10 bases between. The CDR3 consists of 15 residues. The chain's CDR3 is CASSVEGQKNTEAFF. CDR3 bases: TGTGCCAGCAGCGTAGAAGGACAGAAGAACACTGAAGCTTTCTTT.

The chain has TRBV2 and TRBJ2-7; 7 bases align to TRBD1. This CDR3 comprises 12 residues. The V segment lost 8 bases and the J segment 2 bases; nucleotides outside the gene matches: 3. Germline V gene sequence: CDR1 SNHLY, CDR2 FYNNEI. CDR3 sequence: CASRDSTYEQYF. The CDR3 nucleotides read TGTGCCAGCCGGGACAGTACCTACGAGCAGTACTTC.

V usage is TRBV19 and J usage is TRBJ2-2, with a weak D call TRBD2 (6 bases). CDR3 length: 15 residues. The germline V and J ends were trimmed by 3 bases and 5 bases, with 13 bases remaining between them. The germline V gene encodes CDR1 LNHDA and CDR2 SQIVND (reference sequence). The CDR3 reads CASSIKSGRTGELFF. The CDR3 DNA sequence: TGTGCCAGTAGTATCAAGTCAGGGAGGACCGGGGAGCTGTTTTTT.

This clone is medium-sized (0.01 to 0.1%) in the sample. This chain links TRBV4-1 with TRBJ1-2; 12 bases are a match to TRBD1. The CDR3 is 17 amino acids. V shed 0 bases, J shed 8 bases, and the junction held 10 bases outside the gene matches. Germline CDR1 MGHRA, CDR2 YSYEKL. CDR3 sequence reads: CASSQDLGTGGASGYTF. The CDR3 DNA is TGCGCCAGCAGCCAAGATCTGGGGACAGGGGGCGCATCGGGCTACACCTTC.

Here the CDR3 reads CAWSASYEQFF. For the CDR3, the DNA is TGTGCCTGGAGTGCAAGCTATGAGCAGTTCTTC. The chain is built from TRBV30 and TRBJ2-1; D gene uncertain. Trimming took off 1 base at V and 8 bases at J, with 6 bases between the two ends. This CDR3 contains 11 residues. Germline CDR1 is GTSNPN and CDR2 is SVGIG (reference sequence).

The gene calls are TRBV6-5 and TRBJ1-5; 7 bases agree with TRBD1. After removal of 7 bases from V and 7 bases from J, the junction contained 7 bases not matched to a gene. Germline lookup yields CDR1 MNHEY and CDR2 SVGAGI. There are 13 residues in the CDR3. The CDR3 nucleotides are TGTGCCAGCATGCTAACAGGGGCACAGCCCCAGCATTTT. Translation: CASMLTGAQPQHF.

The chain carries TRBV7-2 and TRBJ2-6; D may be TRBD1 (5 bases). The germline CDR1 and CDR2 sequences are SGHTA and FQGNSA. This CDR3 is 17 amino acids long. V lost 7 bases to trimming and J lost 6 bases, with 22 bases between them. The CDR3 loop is CASTGQPLSLSANVLTF. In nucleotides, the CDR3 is TGTGCCAGCACCGGACAACCCCTCTCCCTTTCGGCCAACGTCCTGACTTTC.

The CDR3 sequence is CASSSQQGAESPLHF. The DNA for the CDR3 is TGTGCCAGCAGCTCGCAACAGGGGGCTGAGTCACCCCTCCACTTT. V gene TRBV11-2 combines with J gene TRBJ1-6, with 9 bases that match TRBD1. V trimming: 4 bases; J trimming: 10 bases; junction bases outside the gene matches: 8. This CDR3 has 15 amino acids. The germline CDR1 and CDR2 sequences are SGHAT and FQNNGV. Drawing the rest from reference TRBV11-2 and TRBJ1-6, the complete variable domain is EAGVAQSPRYKIIEKRQSVAFWCNPISGHATLYWYQQILGQGPKLLIQFQNNGVVDDSQLPKDRFSAERLKGVDSTLKIQPAKLEDSAVYLCASSSQQGAESPLHFGNGTRLTVT.

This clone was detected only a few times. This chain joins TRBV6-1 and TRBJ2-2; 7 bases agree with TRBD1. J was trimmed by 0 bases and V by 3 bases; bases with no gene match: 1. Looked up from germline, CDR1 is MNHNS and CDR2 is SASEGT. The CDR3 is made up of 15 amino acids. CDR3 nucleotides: TGTGCCAGCAGTGAGGGACAGCCGAACACCGGGGAGCTGTTTTTT. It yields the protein CASSEGQPNTGELFF.

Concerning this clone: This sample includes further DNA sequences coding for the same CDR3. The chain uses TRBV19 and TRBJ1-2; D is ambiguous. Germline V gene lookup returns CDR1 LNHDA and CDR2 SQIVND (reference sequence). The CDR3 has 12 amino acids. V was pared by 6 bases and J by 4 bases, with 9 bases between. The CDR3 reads CASRAGSYGYTF. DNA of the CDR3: TGTGCCAGTAGAGCAGGAAGCTATGGCTACACCTTC.

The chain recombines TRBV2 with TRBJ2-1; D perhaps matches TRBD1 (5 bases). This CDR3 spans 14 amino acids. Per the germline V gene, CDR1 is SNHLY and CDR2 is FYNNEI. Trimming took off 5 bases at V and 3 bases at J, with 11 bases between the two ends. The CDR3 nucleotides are TGTGCCAGCAGTCGACAGCTACACTACAATGAGCAGTTCTTC. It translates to CASSRQLHYNEQFF.

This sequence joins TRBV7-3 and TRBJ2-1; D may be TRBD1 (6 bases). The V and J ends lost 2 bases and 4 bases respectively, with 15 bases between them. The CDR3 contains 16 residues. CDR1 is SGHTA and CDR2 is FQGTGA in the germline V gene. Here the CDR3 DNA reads TGTGCCAGCAGCTTAGGGGGCGTGACAAAATACAATGAGCAGTTCTTC. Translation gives CASSLGGVTKYNEQFF.

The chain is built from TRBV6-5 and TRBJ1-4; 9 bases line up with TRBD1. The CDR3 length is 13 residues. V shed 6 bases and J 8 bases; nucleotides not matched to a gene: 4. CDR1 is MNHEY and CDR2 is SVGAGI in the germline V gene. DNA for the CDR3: TGTGCCAGCAGCGTGGGGACAGGGGAAAAACTGTTTTTT. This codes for CASSVGTGEKLFF.

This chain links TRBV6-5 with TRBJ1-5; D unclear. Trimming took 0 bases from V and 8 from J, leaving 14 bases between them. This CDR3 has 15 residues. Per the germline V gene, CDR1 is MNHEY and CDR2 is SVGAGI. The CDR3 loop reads CASSYSRRGVEPQHF. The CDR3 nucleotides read TGTGCCAGCAGTTACTCTCGTAGAGGTGTCGAGCCCCAGCATTTT.

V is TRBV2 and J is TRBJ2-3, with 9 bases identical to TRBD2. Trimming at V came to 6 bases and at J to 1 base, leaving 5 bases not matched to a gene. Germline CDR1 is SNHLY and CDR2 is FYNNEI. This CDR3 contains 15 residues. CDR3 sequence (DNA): TGTGCCAGCAGGGTCAAGCGGGGGGGCACAGATACGCAGTATTTT. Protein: CASRVKRGGTDTQYF.

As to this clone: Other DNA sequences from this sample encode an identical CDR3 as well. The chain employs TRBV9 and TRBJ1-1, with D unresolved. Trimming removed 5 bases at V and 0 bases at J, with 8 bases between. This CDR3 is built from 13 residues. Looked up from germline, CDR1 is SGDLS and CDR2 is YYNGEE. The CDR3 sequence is CASSAGLNTEAFF. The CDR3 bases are TGTGCCAGCAGTGCGGGCTTGAACACTGAAGCTTTCTTT.

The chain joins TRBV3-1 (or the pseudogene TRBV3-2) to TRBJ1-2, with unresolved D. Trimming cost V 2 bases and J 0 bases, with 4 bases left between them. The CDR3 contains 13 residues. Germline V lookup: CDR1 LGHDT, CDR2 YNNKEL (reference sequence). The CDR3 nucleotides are TGTGCCAGCAGCCAAAACACTAACTATGGCTACACCTTC. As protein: CASSQNTNYGYTF.

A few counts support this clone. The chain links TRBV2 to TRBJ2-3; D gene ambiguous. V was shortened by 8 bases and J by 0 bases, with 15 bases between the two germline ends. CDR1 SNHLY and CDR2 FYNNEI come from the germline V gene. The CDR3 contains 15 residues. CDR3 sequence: CASQLVRVSTDTQYF. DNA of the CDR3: TGTGCCAGCCAGTTGGTACGTGTGAGCACAGATACGCAGTATTTT. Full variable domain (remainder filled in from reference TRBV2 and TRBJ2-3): EPEVTQTPSHQVTQMGQEVILRCVPISNHLYFYWYRQILGQKVEFLVSFYNNEISEKSEIFDDQFSVERPDGSNFTLKIRSTKLEDSAMYFCASQLVRVSTDTQYFGPGTRLTVL.

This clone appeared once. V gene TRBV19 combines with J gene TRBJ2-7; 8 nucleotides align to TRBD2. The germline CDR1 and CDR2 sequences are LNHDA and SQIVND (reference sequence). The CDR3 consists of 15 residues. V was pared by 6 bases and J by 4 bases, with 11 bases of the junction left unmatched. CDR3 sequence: CASSPFRGGQYEQYF. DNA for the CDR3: TGTGCCAGTAGCCCCTTTCGGGGGGGCCAGTACGAGCAGTACTTC.

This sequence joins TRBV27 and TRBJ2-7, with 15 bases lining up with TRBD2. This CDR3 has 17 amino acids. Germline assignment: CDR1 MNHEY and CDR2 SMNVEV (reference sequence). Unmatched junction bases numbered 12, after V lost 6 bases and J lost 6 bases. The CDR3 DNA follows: TGTGCCAGCAGCTTAATAGGACTAGCGGGGGGGCTTTCCGAGCAGTACTTC. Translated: CASSLIGLAGGLSEQYF.

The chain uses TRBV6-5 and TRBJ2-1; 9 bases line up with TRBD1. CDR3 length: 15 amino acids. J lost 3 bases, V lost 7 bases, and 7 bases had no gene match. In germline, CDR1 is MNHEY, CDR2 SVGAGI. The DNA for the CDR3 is TGTGCCAGCAAACCGGGACAGGGAAGCTACAATGAGCAGTTCTTC. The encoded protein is CASKPGQGSYNEQFF.

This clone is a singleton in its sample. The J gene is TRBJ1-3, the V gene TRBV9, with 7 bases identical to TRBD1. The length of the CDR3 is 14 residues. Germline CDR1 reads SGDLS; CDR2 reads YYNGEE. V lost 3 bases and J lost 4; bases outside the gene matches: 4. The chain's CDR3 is CASSATGEGNTIYF. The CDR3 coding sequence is TGTGCCAGCAGCGCCACAGGGGAAGGAAACACCATATATTTT. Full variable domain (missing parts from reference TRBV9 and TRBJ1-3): DSGVTQTPKHLITATGQRVTLRCSPRSGDLSVYWYQQSLDQGLQFLIQYYNGEERAKGNILERFSAQQFPDLHSELNLSSLELGDSALYFCASSATGEGNTIYFGEGSWLTVV.

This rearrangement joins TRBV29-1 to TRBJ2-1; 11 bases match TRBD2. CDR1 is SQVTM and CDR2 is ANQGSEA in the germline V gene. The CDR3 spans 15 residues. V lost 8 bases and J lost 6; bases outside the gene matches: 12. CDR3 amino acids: CSLSGGTSGVNEQFF. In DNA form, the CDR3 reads TGCAGCCTTTCGGGGGGGACTAGCGGTGTCAATGAGCAGTTCTTC.